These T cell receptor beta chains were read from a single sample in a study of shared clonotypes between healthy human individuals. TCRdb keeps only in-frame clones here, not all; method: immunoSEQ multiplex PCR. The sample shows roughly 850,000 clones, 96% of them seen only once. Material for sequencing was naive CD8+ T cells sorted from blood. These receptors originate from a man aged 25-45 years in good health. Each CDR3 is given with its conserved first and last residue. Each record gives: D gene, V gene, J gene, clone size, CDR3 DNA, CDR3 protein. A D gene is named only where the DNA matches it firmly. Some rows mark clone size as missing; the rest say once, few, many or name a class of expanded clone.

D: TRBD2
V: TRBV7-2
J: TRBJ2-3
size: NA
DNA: TGTGCCAGCAGCAAACTAGCGGGAGGTACAGATACGCAGTATTTT
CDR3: CASSKLAGGTDTQYF

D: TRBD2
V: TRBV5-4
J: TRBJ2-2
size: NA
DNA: TGTGCCAGCACCCCGGGGGGGATTAACACCGGGGAGCTGTTTTTT
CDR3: CASTPGGINTGELFF

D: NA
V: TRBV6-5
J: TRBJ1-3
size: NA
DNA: TGTGCCACTCGAAGCTCTGGAAACACCATATATTTT
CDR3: CATRSSGNTIYF

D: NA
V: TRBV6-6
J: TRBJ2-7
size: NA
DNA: TGTGCCAGCAGTTACAGGGGAGGATCCTACGAGCAGTACTTC
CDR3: CASSYRGGSYEQYF

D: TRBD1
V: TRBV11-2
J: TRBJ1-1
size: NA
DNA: TGTGCCAGCAGCTCCGGACAGGGGGGGATGAACACTGAAGCTTTCTTT
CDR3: CASSSGQGGMNTEAFF

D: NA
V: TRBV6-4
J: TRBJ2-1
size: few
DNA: TGTGCCAGCAGTGACTCGGTCGGACGGAGGTACAATGAGCAGTTCTTC
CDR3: CASSDSVGRRYNEQFF

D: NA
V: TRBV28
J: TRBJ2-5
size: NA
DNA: TGTGCCAGCAGTTCGGACCTCAGGACCCAGTACTTC
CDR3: CASSSDLRTQYF

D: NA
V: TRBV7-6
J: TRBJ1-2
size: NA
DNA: TGTGCCAGCAGCTCCAGCGATAACTATGGCTACACCTTC
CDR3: CASSSSDNYGYTF

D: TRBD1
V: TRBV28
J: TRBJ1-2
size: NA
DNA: TGTGCCAGCAGTTTTGGGGGAGGGGGCGCCTATGGCTACACCTTC
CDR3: CASSFGGGGAYGYTF

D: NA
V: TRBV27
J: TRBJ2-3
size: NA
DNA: TGTGCCAGCAGTTTATCCCTCGCGGGGTTCACAGATACGCAGTATTTT
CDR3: CASSLSLAGFTDTQYF

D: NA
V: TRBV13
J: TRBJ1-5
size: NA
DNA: TGTGCCAGCAGCTTCAGGGGTGGCAATCAGCCCCAGCATTTT
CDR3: CASSFRGGNQPQHF

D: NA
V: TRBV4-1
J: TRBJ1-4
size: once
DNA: TGCGCCAGCAGCCATCCACAGGCAACTAATGAAAAACTGTTTTTT
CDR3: CASSHPQATNEKLFF

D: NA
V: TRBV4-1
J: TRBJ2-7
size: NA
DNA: TGCGCCAGCAGCCAAGATGTATCCACGGGAGCGTTGGAGCAGTACTTC
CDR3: CASSQDVSTGALEQYF

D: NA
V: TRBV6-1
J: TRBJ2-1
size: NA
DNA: TGTGCCAGCAGTGAAGGTCAGGGGATTTACAATGAGCAGTTCTTC
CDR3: CASSEGQGIYNEQFF

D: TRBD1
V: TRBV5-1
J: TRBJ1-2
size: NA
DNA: TGCGCCAGCAGCTTACAGGGGCCTGGCTATGGCTACACCTTC
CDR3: CASSLQGPGYGYTF

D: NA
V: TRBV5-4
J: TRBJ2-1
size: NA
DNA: TGTGCCAGCTCCGACGGAGACAATGAGCAGTTCTTC
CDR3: CASSDGDNEQFF

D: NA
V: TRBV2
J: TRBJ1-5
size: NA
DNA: TGTGCCAGCAGTGAGGAGTTTCGGGATCAGCCCCAGCATTTT
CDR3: CASSEEFRDQPQHF